This TCR beta chain emerged from a study of Tregs in tolerant kidney transplant recipients. Findings and limits, study-wide: This study did not directly address biological reproducibility. Activated donor B cell expansion appeared to reveal the most relevant donor-specific TCRbeta repertoire. Few patients were studied, so findings need validation in larger groups.

Method: immunoSEQ multiplex PCR; TCRdb's copy keeps in-frame clones and lacks some. Here the sample spans some 240,000 clones, roughly four fifths being singletons. Unstimulated regulatory T cells (CD4+CD25+CD127-), CD4+CD25- non-regulatory cells, CD4 and CD8 cells were FACS-sorted from thawed PBMCs. Regarding this clone: Its antigen is currently unknown. A read error may account for a junction end that differs from germline.

This CDR3 has 16 residues. Germline CDR1 ENHRY, CDR2 SYGVKD. The rearrangement links TRBV10-3 to TRBJ2-1, with 13 bases aligning to TRBD2. This TCR came from a human donor in good health. Sequencing was carried out using CD4+ T cells from blood. The CDR3 DNA sequence: TGTGCCATCAGATGGGCCGGGACTAGCGGGAACAATGGGCAGTTCTTC. Amino acids: CAIRWAGTSGNNGQFF.